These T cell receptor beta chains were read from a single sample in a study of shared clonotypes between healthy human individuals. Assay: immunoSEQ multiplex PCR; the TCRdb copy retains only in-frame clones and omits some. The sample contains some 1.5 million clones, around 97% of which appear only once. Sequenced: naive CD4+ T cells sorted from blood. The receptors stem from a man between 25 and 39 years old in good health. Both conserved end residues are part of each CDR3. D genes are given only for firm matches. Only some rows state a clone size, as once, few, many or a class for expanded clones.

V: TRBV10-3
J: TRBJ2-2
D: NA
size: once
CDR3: CAISVRGDTGELFF
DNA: TGTGCCATCAGTGTTCGGGGAGACACCGGGGAGCTGTTTTTT

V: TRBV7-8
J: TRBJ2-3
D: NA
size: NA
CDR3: CASSLTDTDTQYF
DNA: TGTGCCAGCAGCTTAACGGACACAGATACGCAGTATTTT

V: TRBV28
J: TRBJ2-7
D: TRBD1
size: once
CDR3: CASSPGGAYEQYF
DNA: TGTGCCAGCAGCCCAGGGGGAGCCTACGAGCAGTACTTC

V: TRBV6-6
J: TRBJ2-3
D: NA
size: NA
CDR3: CASSYRTGGSDTQYF
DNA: TGTGCCAGCAGCTACCGGACGGGTGGGTCAGATACGCAGTATTTT

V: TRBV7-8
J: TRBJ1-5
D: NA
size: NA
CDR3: CASSGGLRDNQPQHF
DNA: TGTGCCAGCAGTGGGGGGTTGAGAGACAATCAGCCCCAGCATTTT

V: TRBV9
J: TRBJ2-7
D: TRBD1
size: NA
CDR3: CASSAGGQGLGEQYF
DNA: TGTGCCAGCAGCGCTGGGGGACAGGGGCTGGGCGAGCAGTACTTC

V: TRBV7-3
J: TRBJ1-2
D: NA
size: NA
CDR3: CASSLVTQNYGYTF
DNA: TGTGCCAGCAGCTTAGTTACGCAGAACTATGGCTACACCTTC

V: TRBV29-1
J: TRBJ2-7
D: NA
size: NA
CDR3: CSVGRSYEQYF
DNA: TGCAGCGTTGGTAGATCCTACGAGCAGTACTTC

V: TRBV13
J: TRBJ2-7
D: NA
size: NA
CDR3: CAGPGQPLRSEQYF
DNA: TGTGCAGGCCCGGGACAACCACTTAGGTCCGAGCAGTACTTC

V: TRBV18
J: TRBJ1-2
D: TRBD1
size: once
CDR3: CASSPLGTGTGGYTF
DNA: TGTGCCAGCTCACCGCTAGGGACAGGGACGGGCGGCTACACCTTC

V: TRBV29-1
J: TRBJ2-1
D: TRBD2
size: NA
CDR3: CSVSSGNEQFF
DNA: TGCAGCGTGTCTAGCGGAAATGAGCAGTTCTTC

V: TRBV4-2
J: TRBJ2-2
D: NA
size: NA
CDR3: CASSQPSGAGELFF
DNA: TGTGCCAGCAGCCAACCCTCGGGAGCCGGGGAGCTGTTTTTT

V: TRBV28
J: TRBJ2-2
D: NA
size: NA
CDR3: CASSSRRVMNTGELFF
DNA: TGTGCCAGCAGTTCGCGCAGGGTAATGAACACCGGGGAGCTGTTTTTT

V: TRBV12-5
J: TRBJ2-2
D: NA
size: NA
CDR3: CASGLMRTGQNTGELFF
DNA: TGTGCTAGTGGTTTGATGAGAACGGGACAAAACACCGGGGAGCTGTTTTTT

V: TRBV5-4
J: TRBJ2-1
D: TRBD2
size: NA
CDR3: CASSKLAGVGEQFF
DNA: TGTGCCAGCAGCAAACTAGCGGGAGTGGGTGAGCAGTTCTTC

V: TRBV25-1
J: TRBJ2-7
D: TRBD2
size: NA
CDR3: CASSLASGRYEQYF
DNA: TGTGCCAGCAGTTTGGCTAGCGGACGCTACGAGCAGTACTTC

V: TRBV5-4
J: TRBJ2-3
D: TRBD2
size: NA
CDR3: CASSLSAGAADTQYF
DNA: TGTGCCAGCAGCTTGTCGGCGGGAGCGGCAGATACGCAGTATTTT

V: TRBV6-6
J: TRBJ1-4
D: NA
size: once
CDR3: CASSYWPGPEREKLFF
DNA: TGTGCCAGCAGTTACTGGCCGGGACCCGAGCGGGAAAAACTGTTTTTT

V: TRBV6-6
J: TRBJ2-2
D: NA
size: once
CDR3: CASSYRQPAGELFF
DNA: TGTGCCAGCAGTTACAGACAACCGGCCGGGGAGCTGTTTTTT

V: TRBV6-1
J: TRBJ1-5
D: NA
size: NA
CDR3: CASRGPGFQPQHF
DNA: TGTGCCAGCAGAGGACCCGGTTTTCAGCCCCAGCATTTT

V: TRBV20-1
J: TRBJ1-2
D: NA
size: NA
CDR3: CSAIGGYTF
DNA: TGCAGTGCTATTGGTGGCTACACCTTC

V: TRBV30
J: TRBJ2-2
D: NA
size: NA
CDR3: CAWSVSLSSVFF
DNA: TGTGCCTGGAGTGTCAGCCTGTCCTCGGTGTTTTTT

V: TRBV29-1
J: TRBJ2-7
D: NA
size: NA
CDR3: CSVDPPREQYF
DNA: TGCAGCGTTGACCCCCCCCGCGAGCAGTACTTC

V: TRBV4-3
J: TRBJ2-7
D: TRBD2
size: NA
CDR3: CASSQDSGSPRAYEQYF
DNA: TGCGCCAGCAGCCAAGATAGCGGGAGCCCACGCGCCTACGAGCAGTACTTC

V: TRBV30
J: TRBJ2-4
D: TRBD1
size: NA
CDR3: CAWRGRDSFYGSIQYF
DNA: TGTGCCTGGAGGGGCCGGGACAGCTTCTATGGGAGCATTCAGTACTTC

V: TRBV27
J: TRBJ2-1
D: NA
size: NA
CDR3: CASSSYPPRTVFNEQFF
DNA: TGTGCCAGCAGTTCTTACCCACCTCGGACAGTATTCAATGAGCAGTTCTTC

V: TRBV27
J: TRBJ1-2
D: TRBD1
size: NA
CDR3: CASRGQGIYNYGYTF
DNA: TGTGCCAGCAGGGGACAGGGGATATATAACTATGGCTACACCTTC

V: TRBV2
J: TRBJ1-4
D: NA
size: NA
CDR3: CASVFTSNEKLFF
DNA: TGTGCCAGCGTTTTTACGAGCAATGAAAAACTGTTTTTT

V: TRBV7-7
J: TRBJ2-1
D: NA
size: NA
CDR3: CASSLGNSYNEQFF
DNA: TGTGCCAGCAGCTTAGGTAACAGCTACAATGAGCAGTTCTTC

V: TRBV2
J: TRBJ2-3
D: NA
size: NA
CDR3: CASGLYGNTDTQYF
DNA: TGTGCCAGCGGACTATACGGTAACACAGATACGCAGTATTTT

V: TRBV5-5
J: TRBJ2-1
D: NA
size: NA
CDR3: CASSPNRWVDGGHEQFF
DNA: TGTGCCAGCAGCCCCAATCGGTGGGTAGATGGTGGCCATGAGCAGTTCTTC

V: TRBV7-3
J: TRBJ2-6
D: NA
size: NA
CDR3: CASSLSPSGTGANVLTF
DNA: TGTGCCAGCAGCTTAAGCCCCTCGGGGACTGGGGCCAACGTCCTGACTTTC

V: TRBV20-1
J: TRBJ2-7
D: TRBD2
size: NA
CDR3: CSARGGYEQYF
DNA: TGCAGTGCTAGGGGAGGGTACGAGCAGTACTTC

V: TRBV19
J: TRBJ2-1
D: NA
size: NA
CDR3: CASSFFGGEQFF
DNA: TGTGCCAGTAGTTTCTTCGGGGGTGAGCAGTTCTTC

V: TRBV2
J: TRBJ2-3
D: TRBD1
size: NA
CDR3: CASSLDRAGTDTQYF
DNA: TGTGCCAGCAGTTTGGACAGGGCAGGGACAGATACGCAGTATTTT

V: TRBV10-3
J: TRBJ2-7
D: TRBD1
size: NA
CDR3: CAISESIVIGTANYEQYF
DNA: TGTGCCATCAGTGAGTCGATAGTAATTGGGACAGCAAACTACGAGCAGTACTTC

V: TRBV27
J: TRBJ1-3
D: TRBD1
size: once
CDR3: CASSPRLGQGLVGNTIYF
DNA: TGTGCCAGCAGTCCCAGGCTGGGACAGGGACTAGTTGGAAACACCATATATTTT

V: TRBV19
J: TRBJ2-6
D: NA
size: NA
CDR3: CASLYSGANVLTF
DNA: TGTGCCAGTCTGTACTCTGGGGCCAACGTCCTGACTTTC

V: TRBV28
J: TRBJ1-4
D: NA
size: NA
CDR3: CASRIGYANEKLFF
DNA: TGTGCCAGCAGAATAGGGTATGCTAATGAAAAACTGTTTTTT

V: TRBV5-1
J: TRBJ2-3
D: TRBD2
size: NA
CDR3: CASSLGLAGHRRQRDTQYF
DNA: TGCGCCAGCAGCTTAGGGCTAGCGGGACACCGGCGTCAGAGAGATACGCAGTATTTT

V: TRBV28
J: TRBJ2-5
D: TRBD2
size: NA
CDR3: CASSYLLGGGETQYF
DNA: TGTGCCAGCAGTTACCTACTGGGCGGGGGGGAGACCCAGTACTTC

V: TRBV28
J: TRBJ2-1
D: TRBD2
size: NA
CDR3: CASSPRLAGEQFF
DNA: TGTGCCAGCAGCCCCCGACTAGCGGGAGAGCAGTTCTTC

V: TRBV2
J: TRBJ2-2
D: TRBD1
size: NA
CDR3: CASSDTGTANTGELFF
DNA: TGTGCCAGCAGTGATACCGGGACAGCGAACACCGGGGAGCTGTTTTTT

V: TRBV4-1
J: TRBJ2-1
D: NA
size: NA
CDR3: CASSPAPSGLTKNEQFF
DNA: TGCGCCAGCAGCCCAGCCCCCTCGGGACTGACTAAAAATGAGCAGTTCTTC

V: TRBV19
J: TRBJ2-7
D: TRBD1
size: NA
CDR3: CASSRVGTGQGSYEQYF
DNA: TGTGCCAGTAGTCGCGTAGGAACGGGACAGGGATCCTACGAGCAGTACTTC

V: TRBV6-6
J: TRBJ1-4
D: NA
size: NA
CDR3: CASRGQPVNEKLFF
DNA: TGTGCCAGCAGAGGACAGCCCGTTAATGAAAAACTGTTTTTT